A single sample gave rise to the 17 T cell receptor beta chains below, sequenced in a study of T cell responses to AZD1222 COVID-19 vaccine. Profiling relied on immunoSEQ multiplex PCR, and the TCRdb table lists in-frame clones only, not all of them. This sample has 150,000 to 200,000 clones; 88% occur once, and the top ten carry around 10%. This sample comprised peripheral blood, obtained 28 days after the second AZD1222 dose. These receptors came from an adult who received the AZD1222 COVID-19 vaccine.

The chain uses TRBV7-2 and TRBJ2-7, with TRBD2 matching over 11 bases. There are 15 residues in the CDR3. The V and J ends lost 2 bases and 2 bases, in that order; junction bases with no gene match: 2. Germline CDR1 is SGHTA and CDR2 is FQGNSA. CDR3 protein: CASSLLAGGPYEQYF. The CDR3 DNA sequence: TGTGCCAGCAGCTTACTAGCGGGGGGCCCCTACGAGCAGTACTTC.

This chain connects TRBV7-8 to TRBJ1-5; D unresolved. Germline values: CDR1 SGHVS, CDR2 FQNEAQ. This CDR3 has 15 residues. V was clipped by 1 base and J by 0 bases, with 7 bases between them. This CDR3 is CASSLDRFSNQPQHF. The CDR3 DNA follows: TGTGCCAGCAGCTTAGACAGATTTAGCAATCAGCCCCAGCATTTT.

The gene calls are TRBV6-5 and TRBJ2-5, with D possibly matching TRBD1 (5 bases). The CDR3 length is 13 residues. The germline CDR1 and CDR2 sequences are MNHEY and SVGAGI. Trimming pared 11 bases from V and 2 bases from J, leaving 15 bases between. CDR3 nucleotide sequence: TGTGCCTGTAGGACAAGGGGTCAAGAGACCCAGTACTTC. Its protein product is CACRTRGQETQYF.

The genes are TRBV28 and TRBJ1-2; TRBD1 matches 7 bases. Losses at the gene ends were 6 bases for V and 0 bases for J; bases not matched to a gene: 7. Germline CDR1 and CDR2: MDHEN and SYDVKM. The CDR3 sequence is 15 residues long. In DNA, the CDR3 is TGTGCCAGCAGCATGGGACAGAATCCTAACTATGGCTACACCTTC. Encoded protein: CASSMGQNPNYGYTF.

The chain links TRBV6-5 to TRBJ1-5, with a possible D match to TRBD1 (5 bases). CDR3 size: 14 residues. CDR1 and CDR2 from the germline V gene are MNHEY and SVGAGI. The V gene lost 5 bases and the J gene lost 6 bases, with 14 bases spanning the gap. As DNA, the CDR3 is TGTGCCAGCAGTCTGGGGGGGAGAACTCAGCCCCAGCATTTT. Encoded protein: CASSLGGRTQPQHF.

This chain connects TRBV9 to TRBJ1-4; the D is unclear. This CDR3 has 16 amino acids. The V and J ends lost 0 bases and 7 bases respectively, with 16 bases between them. Looked up from germline, CDR1 is SGDLS and CDR2 is YYNGEE. The CDR3 region is CASSVDPHPPAEKLFF. The CDR3 DNA sequence: TGTGCCAGCAGCGTAGATCCCCATCCGCCGGCTGAAAAACTGTTTTTT.

The rearrangement joins TRBV5-1 to TRBJ2-5; 8 bases map to TRBD2. This CDR3 has 15 amino acids. V lost 4 bases to trimming and J lost 4 bases; unmatched junction nucleotides: 9. Germline V gene data show CDR1 as SGHRS and CDR2 as YFSETQ. Here the CDR3 reads CASSTRGGLGETQYF. CDR3 nucleotides: TGCGCCAGCAGCACACGCGGGGGGCTAGGAGAGACCCAGTACTTC. Supplemented by reference TRBV5-1 and TRBJ2-5, the full variable domain reads KAGVTQTPRYLIKTRGQQVTLSCSPISGHRSVSWYQQTPGQGLQFLFEYFSETQRNKGNFPGRFSGRQFSNSRSEMNVSTLELGDSALYLCASSTRGGLGETQYFGPGTRLLVL.

This rearrangement joins TRBV5-1 to TRBJ1-2; 10 bases align to TRBD1. Germline CDR1 is SGHRS and CDR2 is YFSETQ. The CDR3 is 14 amino acids. V shed 3 bases, J shed 10 bases, and the junction held 9 bases outside the gene matches. The CDR3, as DNA: TGCGCCAGCAGCTCCCCGGGACAGGGGTTACACTACACCTTC. Its protein product is CASSSPGQGLHYTF.

This rearrangement joins TRBV6-2 or TRBV6-3 to TRBJ1-5; D possibly corresponds to TRBD1 (6 bases). In germline, CDR1 is MNHEY, CDR2 SVGEGT. Trimming stripped 6 bases from V and 1 base from J, with 13 bases between. There are 15 residues in the CDR3. CDR3 coding DNA: TGTGCCAGCAGCATCCAGGGGCTCAGCAATCAGCCCCAGCATTTT. Translation gives CASSIQGLSNQPQHF.

J is TRBJ2-7 and V is TRBV11-2, with unresolved D. CDR3 length equals 15 residues. The ends were cut back, 0 bases at V and 0 bases at J, with 9 bases in the middle. Germline CDR1 is SGHAT and CDR2 is FQNNGV. The CDR3 here is CASSLDRALSYEQYF. The DNA of the CDR3 is TGTGCCAGCAGCTTAGATCGGGCTCTCTCCTACGAGCAGTACTTC.

This chain connects TRBV29-1 to TRBJ2-7; no clear D gene. Germline loops: CDR1 SQVTM, CDR2 ANQGSEA. The CDR3 is 13 amino acids. The V gene lost 7 bases and the J gene lost 7 bases, with 20 bases spanning the gap. The CDR3 DNA reads TGCAGCGCTAGGTCAGAGACCTCTCGGGAGCAGTACTTC. Encoded protein: CSARSETSREQYF.

The CDR3 bases are TGCAGCGTTGGGACAGGGGCGCCCTTGGGGGAGCAGTACTTC. Encoded protein: CSVGTGAPLGEQYF. V usage is TRBV29-1 and J usage is TRBJ2-7, with 9 bases lining up with TRBD1. With 4 bases clipped from V and 7 bases from J, the junction kept 11 bases outside the gene matches. This CDR3 contains 14 residues. The V gene's germline CDR1 is SQVTM and CDR2 ANQGSEA.

The chain links TRBV30 to TRBJ1-6; 7 bases fit TRBD1. V dropped 8 bases and J dropped 5; count of bases not matched to a gene: 6. Germline V gives CDR1 GTSNPN, CDR2 SVGIG (reference sequence). This CDR3 is built from 13 residues. Here the CDR3 DNA reads TGTGCCGGGACGACAGGGAATAATTCACCCCTCCACTTT. Translation gives CAGTTGNNSPLHF.

This sequence joins TRBV2 and TRBJ1-5, with D unresolved. The CDR3 runs to 13 residues. The germline CDR1 and CDR2 sequences are SNHLY and FYNNEI. V lost 5 bases and J 11 bases, leaving 16 bases between the germline ends. The CDR3 bases are TGTGCCAGCAGTTTGGCCAGCTCGAGGGCCCAGCATTTT. Amino acid sequence: CASSLASSRAQHF. The full variable domain, rest sourced from reference TRBV2 and TRBJ1-5, is EPEVTQTPSHQVTQMGQEVILRCVPISNHLYFYWYRQILGQKVEFLVSFYNNEISEKSEIFDDQFSVERPDGSNFTLKIRSTKLEDSAMYFCASSLASSRAQHFGDGTRLSIL.

Here the CDR3 reads CASSQVQGDTEAFF. CDR3 coding DNA: TGTGCCAGCAGCCAGGTACAGGGGGACACTGAAGCTTTCTTT. The chain uses TRBV6-5 and TRBJ1-1; TRBD1 agrees at 8 bases. The length of the CDR3 is 14 residues. CDR1 is MNHEY, CDR2 SVGAGI, per germline. The ends lost 6 bases at V and 3 bases at J; junction bases unmatched: 6.

The CDR3 sequence is CASSFFSTLQEQYF. The CDR3 DNA follows: TGCGCCAGCAGCTTCTTTAGCACGCTACAGGAGCAGTACTTC. The chain recombines TRBV5-1 with TRBJ2-7; D gene unclear. Per germline, CDR1 SGHRS and CDR2 YFSETQ. The V end was cut by 2 bases, the J end by 7 bases, with 16 bases between. This CDR3 region has 14 residues.

The gene calls are TRBV29-1 and TRBJ1-4; unclear D gene. Looked up from germline, CDR1 is SQVTM and CDR2 is ANQGSEA. The CDR3 extends over 14 amino acids. V gave up 1 base and J gave up 5 bases, with 11 bases separating them. The DNA for the CDR3 is TGCAGCGTTGAAGGTGCCCGAGGGAATGAAAAACTGTTTTTT. The encoded protein is CSVEGARGNEKLFF.